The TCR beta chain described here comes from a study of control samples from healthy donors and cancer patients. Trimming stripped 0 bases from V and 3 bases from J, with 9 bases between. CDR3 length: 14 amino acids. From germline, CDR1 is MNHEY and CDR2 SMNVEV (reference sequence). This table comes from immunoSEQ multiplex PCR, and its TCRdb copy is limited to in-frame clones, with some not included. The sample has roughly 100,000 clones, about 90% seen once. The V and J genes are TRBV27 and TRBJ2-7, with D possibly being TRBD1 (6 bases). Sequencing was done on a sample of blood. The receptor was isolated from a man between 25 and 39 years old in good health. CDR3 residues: CASSLSGAVYEQYF. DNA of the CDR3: TGTGCCAGCAGTTTATCGGGGGCTGTCTACGAGCAGTACTTC.